These 29 T cell receptor beta chains came from one sample sequenced in a study of blood T cell repertoires in COVID-19. Libraries were prepared by immunoSEQ multiplex PCR; TCRdb keeps only in-frame clonotypes and omits some of them. The data contain roughly 24,000 clones, more than 85% of them seen just once; the ten biggest clones take up just over 2%. Source material: peripheral blood. The receptors come from a human donor in a cohort sampled during active COVID-19.

The chain links TRBV6-2 or TRBV6-3 to TRBJ1-2; 7 bases map to TRBD1. This CDR3 region has 16 residues. The ends lost 4 bases at V and 6 bases at J; junction bases unmatched: 14. Per the germline V gene, CDR1 is MNHEY and CDR2 is SVGEGT. The CDR3 sequence is CASSFHRVRQGDGYTF. The CDR3 DNA is TGTGCCAGCAGTTTCCACAGGGTTCGTCAGGGGGATGGCTACACCTTC.

The rearrangement links TRBV6-5 to TRBJ2-7; unclear D gene. V lost 8 bases to trimming and J lost 2 bases, with 13 bases between them. This CDR3 comprises 13 residues. Germline lookup yields CDR1 MNHEY and CDR2 SVGAGI. CDR3: CASSNTAPYEQYF. CDR3 nucleotide sequence: TGTGCCAGCTCGAATACCGCGCCCTACGAGCAGTACTTC.

This clone was counted a single time. The chain uses TRBV9 and TRBJ2-3, with a tentative D call TRBD2 (6 bases). Germline-derived CDR1 and CDR2 are SGDLS and YYNGEE. The CDR3 covers 13 residues. The V end was cut by 4 bases, the J end by 3 bases, with 9 bases between. Here the CDR3 reads CASSREFTDTQYF. For the CDR3, the DNA is TGTGCCAGCAGCCGGGAGTTTACAGATACGCAGTATTTT.

The chain employs TRBV6-4 and TRBJ1-2; D is undetermined. This CDR3 has 17 residues. The germline CDR1 and CDR2 sequences are MRHNA and SNTAGT. The V end lost 0 bases, the J end lost 1 base, and 15 bases lay between the germline ends. CDR3 DNA: TGTGCCAGCAGTGACTCAGGAGGGAGCGGTGGTAACTATGGCTACACCTTC. Protein product: CASSDSGGSGGNYGYTF.

This clone was observed once. The gene calls are TRBV10-3 and TRBJ1-6; TRBD1 might be the D (6 bases). The V and J ends lost 8 bases and 0 bases respectively, with 23 bases between them. Germline V CDR1 and CDR2: ENHRY, SYGVKD. This CDR3 has 19 amino acids. The CDR3 protein is CAIREDPGQQSSYNSPLHF. CDR3 DNA: TGTGCCATCCGAGAAGACCCGGGACAACAGAGCTCCTATAATTCACCCCTCCACTTT.

This chain connects TRBV5-6 to TRBJ1-4, with 7 positions matching TRBD1. With 3 bases clipped from V and 1 base from J, the junction kept 6 bases outside the gene matches. CDR3 length equals 16 residues. Looked up from germline, CDR1 is SGHDT and CDR2 is YYEEEE. The CDR3 loop reads CASSWGQPLTNEKLFF. CDR3 in DNA: TGTGCCAGCAGCTGGGGACAGCCGTTAACTAATGAAAAACTGTTTTTT.

V is TRBV7-3 and J is TRBJ2-1, with 10 bases lining up with TRBD2. Germline assignment: CDR1 SGHTA and CDR2 FQGTGA. After removal of 5 bases from V and 9 bases from J, the junction contained 7 bases not matched to a gene. The CDR3 has 14 amino acids. The CDR3 sequence: CASSQAGGEGEQFF. The CDR3 coding sequence is TGTGCCAGCAGCCAAGCGGGAGGGGAGGGTGAGCAGTTCTTC.

The chain has TRBV6-2 or TRBV6-3 and TRBJ2-7; tentative D call: TRBD2 (5 bases). Germline V CDR1 and CDR2: MNHEY, SVGEGT. Deletions cut 2 bases from V and 6 bases from J, with 14 bases between. This CDR3 contains 14 residues. The CDR3 DNA sequence: TGTGCCAGCAGTTACAGGCAGTACGGAGGCGAGCAGTACTTC. Translation: CASSYRQYGGEQYF.

V is TRBV7-8 and J is TRBJ1-6; no clear D gene. Trimming shortened V by 7 bases and J by 10 bases, and 14 bases separated the two germline ends. The CDR3 loop spans 13 amino acids. Germline CDR1 is SGHVS and CDR2 is FQNEAQ. As DNA, the CDR3 is TGTGCCAGCACCTACGAGGTTGTATCACCCCTCCACTTT. Translated, it gives CASTYEVVSPLHF.

This chain uses TRBV6-2 or TRBV6-3 with TRBJ1-5; tentatively, D is TRBD1 (6 bases). The length of the CDR3 is 17 residues. V was pared by 2 bases and J by 2 bases, with 16 bases between. Germline CDR1 MNHEY, CDR2 SVGEGT. This CDR3 reads CASSYPGHRRGNQPQHF. In DNA form, the CDR3 reads TGTGCCAGCAGTTACCCGGGACACCGGCGGGGCAATCAGCCCCAGCATTTT.

The CDR3 nucleotides are TGTGCCACCAGTTTCGGGACATCCATTCTTACGCAGTATTTT. Protein sequence: CATSFGTSILTQYF. The rearrangement uses TRBV24-1 and TRBJ2-3; D possibly corresponds to TRBD1 (6 bases). Germline V gene lookup returns CDR1 KGHDR and CDR2 SFDVKD. The ends were cut back, 6 bases at V and 8 bases at J, with 17 bases in the middle. This CDR3 contains 14 residues.

The chain couples TRBV30 to TRBJ2-5, with TRBD2 matching 11 bases. Per germline, CDR1 GTSNPN and CDR2 SVGIG (reference sequence). The CDR3 has 15 residues. The V segment lost 0 bases and the J segment 4 bases; nucleotides outside the gene matches: 4. CDR3 bases: TGTGCCTGGAGTGTACGTCTAGCGGGAGGAGAGACCCAGTACTTC. Its translation is CAWSVRLAGGETQYF.

The chain joins TRBV11-3 to TRBJ2-2; 10 bases are shared with TRBD1. The CDR3 runs to 17 residues. CDR1 and CDR2 from the germline V gene are SGHNT and YENEEA. J was trimmed by 4 bases and V by 1 base; bases with no gene match: 6. The CDR3 loop reads CASSLAGTGVTTGELFF. CDR3 bases: TGTGCCAGCAGCTTAGCAGGGACAGGGGTGACCACCGGGGAGCTGTTTTTT.

The V call is TRBV6-5, the J call TRBJ2-1; 11 bases are a match to TRBD2. The CDR3 length is 15 residues. The germline CDR1 and CDR2 sequences are MNHEY and SVGAGI. J was trimmed by 4 bases and V by 5 bases; bases with no gene match: 4. CDR3 loop: CASSPGTSGYNEQFF. Written as DNA, the CDR3 is TGTGCCAGCAGTCCCGGGACTAGCGGATACAATGAGCAGTTCTTC.

The genes are TRBV6-6 and TRBJ1-6; 9 bases match TRBD1. The V gene's germline CDR1 is MNHNY and CDR2 SVGAGI (reference sequence). V lost 6 bases, J lost 6 bases, and 3 bases stayed unmatched. There are 14 residues in the CDR3. CDR3 in DNA: TGTGCCAGCAGCTCGACAGGGGGTAATTCACCCCTCCACTTT. Its translation is CASSSTGGNSPLHF.

The chain recombines TRBV12-3 or TRBV12-4 with TRBJ2-1, with 9 nucleotides matching TRBD2. This CDR3 region has 13 residues. J gave up 7 bases and V 8 bases, and 6 bases lay outside the gene matches. The CDR3 DNA sequence: TGTGCCAGCCGAGCGGGGGGAATAAATGAGCAGTTCTTC. Encoded protein: CASRAGGINEQFF.

The chain has TRBV3-1 (or the pseudogene TRBV3-2) and TRBJ2-3, with TRBD2 matching 14 bases. Germline lookup yields CDR1 LGHDT and CDR2 YNNKEL (reference sequence). V dropped 2 bases and J dropped 4; count of bases not matched to a gene: 5. CDR3 length: 17 amino acids. CDR3 residues: CASSQPGTSGGPDTQYF. CDR3 DNA sequence: TGTGCCAGCAGCCAACCTGGGACTAGCGGGGGACCAGATACGCAGTATTTT.

V usage is TRBV7-2 and J usage is TRBJ2-5, with a possible D match to TRBD2 (7 bases). This CDR3 has 14 residues. Germline V gives CDR1 SGHTA, CDR2 FQGNSA. The ends were cut back, 3 bases at V and 5 bases at J, with 13 bases in the middle. As DNA, the CDR3 is TGTGCCAGCAGCTTCGCGGGGGCGGGGGAGACCCAGTACTTC. This sequence encodes CASSFAGAGETQYF.

DNA for the CDR3: TGCGCCAGCAGTGCGGTCCAGGCTAACACTGAAGCTTTCTTT. It encodes CASSAVQANTEAFF. The gene calls are TRBV10-1 and TRBJ1-1; D not resolved. Trimming removed 4 bases at V and 2 bases at J, with 11 bases between. This CDR3 region has 14 residues. Germline CDR1 and CDR2: WNHNN and SYGVQD (reference sequence).

This chain joins TRBV24-1 and TRBJ2-3; D might be TRBD1 (7 bases). CDR1 KGHDR and CDR2 SFDVKD come from the germline V gene. V was pared by 7 bases and J by 3 bases, with 13 bases between. This CDR3 comprises 14 residues. The CDR3 here is CATRETGTTDTQYF. The CDR3 DNA follows: TGTGCCACCAGAGAGACAGGGACTACAGATACGCAGTATTTT.

CDR3 sequence: CASSYFGAGANVLTF. The CDR3 nucleotides read TGTGCCAGCAGTTACTTCGGGGCTGGGGCCAACGTCCTGACTTTC. The chain recombines TRBV6-5 with TRBJ2-6, with TRBD2 as a possible D gene (5 bases). Germline CDR1 MNHEY, CDR2 SVGAGI. Trimming took off 1 base at V and 2 bases at J, with 6 bases between the two ends. CDR3 length equals 15 residues.

The rearrangement uses TRBV5-1 and TRBJ1-2; the match to TRBD1 covers 9 bases. With V trimmed by 3 bases and J by 4 bases, 7 bases remained unmatched. Germline CDR1 is SGHRS and CDR2 is YFSETQ. This CDR3 contains 15 residues. This CDR3 reads CASSWGDRETYGYTF. DNA for the CDR3: TGCGCCAGCAGCTGGGGGGACAGGGAAACCTATGGCTACACCTTC.

This chain links TRBV24-1 with TRBJ2-3, with D perhaps TRBD2 (5 bases). The CDR3 extends over 15 amino acids. Germline V gene sequence: CDR1 KGHDR, CDR2 SFDVKD. The germline V and J ends were trimmed by 6 bases and 2 bases, with 14 bases remaining between them. The CDR3 region is CATSTPRDLTDTQYF. The CDR3 DNA reads TGTGCCACCAGTACCCCCCGGGATCTCACAGATACGCAGTATTTT.

The J gene is TRBJ2-1, the V gene TRBV5-1, with D tentatively TRBD2 (5 bases). In germline, CDR1 is SGHRS, CDR2 YFSETQ. This CDR3 comprises 17 residues. V lost 0 bases to trimming and J lost 7 bases, with 20 bases between them. The CDR3 DNA is TGCGCCAGCAGCTTGGGCCTACTGTCTAGCATGGGGAATGAGCAGTTCTTC. Translating it yields CASSLGLLSSMGNEQFF.

This clone was recorded only once. The CDR3, as DNA: TGTGCCAGCAGCCCAAGGACAGGGGCGGCCGAAAAACTGTTTTTT. Protein sequence: CASSPRTGAAEKLFF. The J gene is TRBJ1-4, the V gene TRBV5-6; 9 positions agree with TRBD1. There are 15 residues in the CDR3. V shed 4 bases, J shed 8 bases, and the junction held 9 bases outside the gene matches. Germline V gene sequence: CDR1 SGHDT, CDR2 YYEEEE.

The genes are TRBV10-3 and TRBJ1-6; 7 positions agree with TRBD1. The germline gives CDR1 ENHRY, CDR2 SYGVKD. V lost 3 bases and J lost 9; bases outside the gene matches: 2. The CDR3 has 13 residues. Here the CDR3 DNA reads TGTGCCATCAGTGAACAGGGGATTTCACCCCTCCACTTT. Translated: CAISEQGISPLHF.

V is TRBV19 and J is TRBJ1-2; possibly TRBD1 for D (6 bases). CDR3 length equals 12 residues. The V gene's germline CDR1 is LNHDA and CDR2 SQIVND (reference sequence). V lost 5 bases and J 4 bases, leaving 8 bases between the germline ends. The chain's CDR3 is CASSQGLYGYTF. CDR3 bases: TGTGCCAGTAGTCAGGGGCTCTATGGCTACACCTTC.

In its sample, this clone was seen once. J is TRBJ2-7 and V is TRBV6-1; D ambiguous. Trimming stripped 5 bases from V and 5 bases from J, with 7 bases between. There are 11 residues in the CDR3. Germline CDR1 reads MNHNS; CDR2 reads SASEGT. CDR3 residues: CASSSRDEQYF. The CDR3 DNA is TGTGCCAGCAGTTCTAGAGACGAGCAGTACTTC.

The table lists this clone with a count of one. The chain joins TRBV19 to TRBJ2-7, with 7 nucleotides matching TRBD2. V dropped 3 bases and J dropped 3; count of bases not matched to a gene: 5. CDR1 is LNHDA, CDR2 SQIVND, per germline (reference sequence). This CDR3 has 14 residues. The CDR3 region is CASSIGTNYYEQYF. In DNA form, the CDR3 reads TGTGCCAGTAGTATTGGGACTAACTACTACGAGCAGTACTTC.